This TCR beta chain appears in the sequencing data of a study of cytomegalovirus exposure and HLA in healthy donors. Turning to the study itself: Around 77% of roughly 400 genotyped donors fell in the Caucasian-associated ancestry cluster. Whole-study results and caveats: Cytomegalovirus-associated status was assigned to 164 TCR beta chains. TCR beta V- and J-gene trimming, according to a later analysis, was linked to a missense DCLRE1C variant. As a later analysis revealed, most CMV-associated TCR beta chains appeared HLA-restricted.

The CDR3 totals 11 residues. The germline V gene has CDR1 DFQATT and CDR2 SNEGSKA (reference sequence). V gave up 3 bases and J gave up 5 bases, with 7 bases separating them. PCR was performed using 60 Vbeta and 13 Jbeta primers. Produced via immunoSEQ multiplex PCR; TCRdb's table is partial and in-frame only. The table lists 130,000 or so clones, over 70% of them singletons, with around 1.5% in the top ten. This clone has more than one count but fewer than ten. Its target is unknown. The chain joins TRBV20-1 to TRBJ1-1; TRBD1 might be the D (6 bases). The receptor comes from a woman younger than 35 in good health and CMV-seronegative. The sequencing input was PBMCs. The DNA of the CDR3 is TGCAGTGCTAGCAGGGGTACTGAAGCTTTCTTT. This gives the protein CSASRGTEAFF.